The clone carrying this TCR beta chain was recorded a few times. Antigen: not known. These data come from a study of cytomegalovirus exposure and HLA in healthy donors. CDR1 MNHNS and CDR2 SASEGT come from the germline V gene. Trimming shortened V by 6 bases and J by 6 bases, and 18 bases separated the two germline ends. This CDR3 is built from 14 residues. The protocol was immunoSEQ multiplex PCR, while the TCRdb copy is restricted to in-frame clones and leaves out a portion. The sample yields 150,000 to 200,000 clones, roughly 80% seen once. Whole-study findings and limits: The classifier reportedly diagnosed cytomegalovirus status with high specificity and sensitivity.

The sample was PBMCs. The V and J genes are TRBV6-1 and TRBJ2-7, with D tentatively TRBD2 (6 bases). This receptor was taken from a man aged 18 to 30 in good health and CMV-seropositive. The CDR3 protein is CASRAPGEKIEQYF. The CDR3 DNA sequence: TGTGCCAGCAGGGCTCCGGGAGAAAAGATCGAGCAGTACTTC.